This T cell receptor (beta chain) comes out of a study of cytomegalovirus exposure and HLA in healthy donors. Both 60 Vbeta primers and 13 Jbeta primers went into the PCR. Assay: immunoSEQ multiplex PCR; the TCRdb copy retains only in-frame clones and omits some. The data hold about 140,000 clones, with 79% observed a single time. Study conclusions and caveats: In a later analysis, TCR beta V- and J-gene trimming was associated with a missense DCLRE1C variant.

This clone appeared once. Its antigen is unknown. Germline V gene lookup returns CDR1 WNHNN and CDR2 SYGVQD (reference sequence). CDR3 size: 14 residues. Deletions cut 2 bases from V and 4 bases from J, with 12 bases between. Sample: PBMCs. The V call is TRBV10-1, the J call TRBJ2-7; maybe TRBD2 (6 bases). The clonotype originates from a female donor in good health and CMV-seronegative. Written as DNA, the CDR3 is TGCGCCAGCAGTGAGGGAGGGGAGGTTTACGAGCAGTACTTC. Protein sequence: CASSEGGEVYEQYF.